This TCR beta chain emerged from a study of T cell changes during pregnancy in multiple sclerosis. Generated by immunoSEQ multiplex PCR, the TCRdb table keeps only in-frame clones and is missing some. Of around 70,000 clones listed, around 90% are singletons. V lost 7 bases to trimming and J lost 4 bases; unmatched junction nucleotides: 9. Germline CDR1 and CDR2: LNHDA and SQIVND (reference sequence). This CDR3 spans 15 amino acids. The gene calls are TRBV19 and TRBJ2-2; 7 positions match TRBD1. The sample was CD4+ T cells from peripheral blood mononuclear cells, taken after pregnancy. The source is a female donor with multiple sclerosis, enrolled in a pregnancy study. CDR3 amino acids: CASTRTGWVTGELFF. CDR3 coding DNA: TGTGCCAGTACTAGGACAGGTTGGGTCACCGGGGAGCTGTTTTTT.